These 5 T cell receptor beta chains were all obtained from the same sample, sequenced in a study of CD8+ T cells in alopecia areata (dated by TCRdb to 2016 to 2019). Library preparation used the immunoSEQ multiplex PCR assay. RNA was extracted from all samples and reverse transcribed into cDNA as template for TCR sequencing. TCRdb carries this immuneACCESS record with in-frame sequences only. Its versions omit some clonotypes, under half of them owing to an unresolved V gene in the studies checked, with the rest unexplained. Recorded for this sample are over 200,000 clones; about 60% of them occurred a single time. Approximately 0.5% of the sample is held by the ten biggest clonotypes. This specimen's time point label, interpreted: baseline before oral tofacitinib. The source material was CD4+ T cells sorted from blood, sampled at week 0. Every receptor here comes from a human donor with alopecia areata.

The V and J genes are TRBV5-1 and TRBJ1-2, with 8 bases lining up with TRBD1. This CDR3 is built from 14 residues. V shed 4 bases and J 3 bases; nucleotides not matched to a gene: 5. Per the germline V gene, CDR1 is SGHRS and CDR2 is YFSETQ. Written as DNA, the CDR3 is TGCGCCAGCAGCGTAACGACAGGGGACTATGGCTACACCTTC. Its protein is CASSVTTGDYGYTF.

This rearrangement joins TRBV4-2 to TRBJ1-2; the D gene is possibly TRBD1 (6 bases). The CDR3 consists of 13 residues. In germline, CDR1 is LGHNA, CDR2 YNFKEQ. The V gene lost 1 base and the J gene lost 8 bases, with 11 bases spanning the gap. The CDR3: CASSQGGGLGYTF. CDR3 nucleotide sequence: TGTGCCAGCAGCCAAGGTGGGGGGCTGGGCTACACCTTC.

This sequence joins TRBV7-3 and TRBJ2-4; TRBD2 might be the D (5 bases). The germline CDR1 and CDR2 sequences are SGHTA and FQGTGA. CDR3 length equals 14 residues. Trimming stripped 5 bases from V and 1 base from J, with 9 bases between. Here the CDR3 DNA reads TGTGCCAGCAGCCTAGGCGGGGCCAAAAACATTCAGTACTTC. It specifies CASSLGGAKNIQYF.

This chain's CDR3 is CASSVDLSGGQYF. The CDR3 DNA is TGTGCCAGCAGCGTCGACCTTAGTGGGGGGCAGTACTTC. The genes are TRBV9 and TRBJ2-7; TRBD1 or TRBD2 may be the D gene (5 bases each). V shed 2 bases and J shed 9 bases, with 15 bases lying between them. The CDR3 consists of 13 residues. Germline CDR1 SGDLS, CDR2 YYNGEE.

The chain is built from TRBV10-3 and TRBJ2-7, with 9 bases identical to TRBD1. The J segment lost 3 bases and the V segment lost 4 bases, leaving 4 bases of the junction unmatched. This CDR3 has 14 residues. Germline lookup yields CDR1 ENHRY and CDR2 SYGVKD. CDR3 sequence reads: CAISAQDRGYEQYF. The CDR3 region has the DNA TGTGCCATCAGTGCCCAGGACAGGGGCTACGAGCAGTACTTC.